This TCR beta chain was obtained from a study of early T cells in non-severe SARS-CoV-2 infection. Study-level background: Bulk RNA isolated from unsorted whole blood underwent sequencing; chains were not paired.

This CDR3 has 19 amino acids. Trimming cost V 4 bases and J 1 base; bases outside gene matches: 12. Germline CDR1 SEHNR, CDR2 FQNEAQ (reference sequence). This clonotype was counted only a few times. TCRdb re-analysed the 5' RACE reads in MiXCR, keeping a single row per CDR3 protein. The table includes about 17,000 distinct CDR3 sequences, about 5% detected once. Material for sequencing was whole blood. The receptor was isolated from an adult who was a healthcare worker with PCR-confirmed SARS-CoV-2 infection or an uninfected control (not recorded which). The chain recombines TRBV7-9 with TRBJ2-7, with 14 nucleotides matching TRBD2. The CDR3 sequence: CASSSFLGTSGRPSYEQYF. As DNA, the CDR3 is TGTGCCAGCAGCTCGTTCTTAGGGACTAGCGGGAGACCTTCCTACGAGCAGTACTTC.